The T cell receptor beta chain described here comes from a study of CD8 T cells in ankylosing spondylitis. Study-wide findings and caveats: What seemed typical of ankylosing spondylitis blood was a TCR beta motif built from under 10 highly homologous variants.

One entry per CDR3 protein, called by TCRdb with MiXCR from the 5' RACE reads. The table lists approximately 540,000 distinct CDR3 sequences, about 13% of them singletons. There are a few counts of this clonotype. Its antigen is currently unknown. Germline lookup yields CDR1 SQVTM and CDR2 ANQGSEA. There are 12 residues in the CDR3. Trimming removed 3 bases from V and 0 bases from J, with 5 bases in between. This chain uses TRBV29-1 with TRBJ1-1; D is unclear. The receptor's source is a male donor with ankylosing spondylitis. Sequencing was done on a sample of blood, either unsorted or a sorted T cell fraction (not recorded which). This CDR3 reads CSVELMNTEAFF. Written as DNA, the CDR3 is TGCAGCGTTGAGCTGATGAACACTGAAGCTTTCTTT.